The 21 T cell receptor beta chains below come from one sample, sequenced in a study of cytomegalovirus exposure and HLA in healthy donors. PCR was performed using 60 Vbeta and 13 Jbeta primers. Repertoires were generated with immunoSEQ multiplex PCR, while TCRdb's copy carries only in-frame clones and drops some. The sample records around 190,000 clones, 79% being singletons. Sequencing was carried out using PBMCs. These receptors came from a woman in her 30s in good health and CMV-seropositive.

This chain joins TRBV7-2 and TRBJ2-3; TRBD2 agrees at 9 bases. The CDR3 covers 15 residues. Germline loops: CDR1 SGHTA, CDR2 FQGNSA. The ends lost 5 bases at V and 4 bases at J; junction bases unmatched: 7. The CDR3 region has the DNA TGTGCCAGCAGCCTCGGGACTAGCTGGGCAGATACGCAGTATTTT. The encoded protein is CASSLGTSWADTQYF.

The chain uses TRBV29-1 and TRBJ1-2; 7 bases are a match to TRBD1. Germline lookup yields CDR1 SQVTM and CDR2 ANQGSEA. The length of the CDR3 is 15 residues. The junction had 6 bases not matched to a gene; V was cut back by 1 base and J by 1 base. CDR3 residues: CSVEGQGMFNYGYTF. The CDR3 coding sequence is TGCAGCGTTGAAGGACAGGGAATGTTTAACTATGGCTACACCTTC.

The J gene is TRBJ1-1, the V gene TRBV27; 7 positions match TRBD1. The germline V gene has CDR1 MNHEY and CDR2 SMNVEV (reference sequence). The CDR3 sequence is 14 residues long. Trimming at V came to 3 bases and at J to 1 base, leaving 2 bases not matched to a gene. CDR3 bases: TGTGCCAGCAGTTTTGACAGGGCGAACACTGAAGCTTTCTTT. Its protein is CASSFDRANTEAFF.

A remark on this clone: One end of the junction fails to match germline, which may point to a read error. This chain links TRBV10-2 with TRBJ2-3; TRBD1 matches at 8 bases. From germline, CDR1 is WSHSY and CDR2 SAAADI. The CDR3 length is 14 residues. CDR3 loop: CASIQGDFTDMQYF. CDR3 DNA sequence: TGCGCCAGCATACAGGGGGATTTCACAGATATGCAGTATTTT.

The gene calls are TRBV29-1 and TRBJ1-3; no firm D call. Germline CDR1 and CDR2: SQVTM and ANQGSEA. This CDR3 is 14 amino acids long. Deletions cut 5 bases from V and 0 bases from J, with 11 bases between. This chain's CDR3 is CSVWHLDSGNTIYF. CDR3 nucleotides: TGCAGCGTTTGGCACCTCGACTCTGGAAACACCATATATTTT.

The chain carries TRBV5-4 and TRBJ1-1; possibly TRBD1 for D (6 bases). The CDR3 is made up of 15 amino acids. Per the germline V gene, CDR1 is SGHNT and CDR2 is YYREEE (reference sequence). Deletions cut 4 bases from V and 4 bases from J, with 17 bases between. CDR3 sequence: CASSKYDRQGTEAFF. CDR3 DNA: TGTGCCAGCAGCAAATACGACAGGCAGGGCACTGAAGCTTTCTTT.

V and J are TRBV5-4 and TRBJ1-1; TRBD1 agrees at 7 bases. The CDR3 totals 13 residues. V gave up 2 bases and J gave up 4 bases; unmatched junction bases: 2. CDR1 SGHNT and CDR2 YYREEE come from the germline V gene (reference sequence). The CDR3 DNA reads TGTGCCAGCAGCTTTCGACAGGGCACTGAAGCTTTCTTT. Encoded protein: CASSFRQGTEAFF.

The chain links TRBV11-2 to TRBJ2-7, with a tentative D call TRBD2 (5 bases). CDR3 size: 16 residues. The germline V gene has CDR1 SGHAT and CDR2 FQNNGV. Trimming removed 5 bases from V and 2 bases from J, with 19 bases in between. In nucleotides, the CDR3 is TGTGCCAGCAGCCCCCCTCTGGAGGAGGCCACCTACGAGCAGTACTTC. As protein: CASSPPLEEATYEQYF.

The chain is built from TRBV11-2 and TRBJ2-1; 8 bases are a match to TRBD2. Germline V CDR1 and CDR2: SGHAT, FQNNGV. With V trimmed by 4 bases and J by 9 bases, 11 bases remained unmatched. The CDR3 sequence is 15 residues long. The DNA for the CDR3 is TGTGCCAGCAGCTCCCGGGAGGGTAGCGTTGGTGAGCAGTTCTTC. It yields the protein CASSSREGSVGEQFF.

This chain links TRBV27 with TRBJ2-7, with a tentative D call TRBD2 (5 bases). The CDR3 is 15 residues long. CDR1 is MNHEY and CDR2 is SMNVEV in the germline V gene (reference sequence). The V end was cut by 6 bases, the J end by 5 bases, with 20 bases between. CDR3 in amino acids: CASSPRGSGKDEQYF. The CDR3 bases are TGTGCCAGCAGCCCACGGGGTTCGGGGAAGGACGAGCAGTACTTC.

This clone was seen only a few times. The chain links TRBV7-6 to TRBJ1-5; D uncertain. The germline V and J ends were trimmed by 5 bases and 6 bases, with 14 bases remaining between them. Germline CDR1 is SGHVS and CDR2 is FNYEAQ. The length of the CDR3 is 14 residues. The chain's CDR3 is CASSAGGVGQPQHF. CDR3 sequence (DNA): TGTGCCAGCAGCGCAGGCGGGGTAGGTCAGCCCCAGCATTTT.

The rearrangement uses TRBV7-8 and TRBJ2-1; TRBD2 matches 12 bases. This CDR3 region has 17 residues. The V gene end was trimmed by 6 bases and the J gene end by 12 bases; junction bases not matched to a gene: 18. Germline V lookup: CDR1 SGHVS, CDR2 FQNEAQ. This CDR3 reads CASSIPHRLAGVGRQFF. For the CDR3, the DNA is TGTGCCAGCAGTATCCCGCACAGACTAGCGGGAGTCGGTCGGCAGTTCTTC.

The V and J genes are TRBV19 and TRBJ2-1; the D is unclear. CDR1 and CDR2 (germline): LNHDA, SQIVND (reference sequence). CDR3 length: 16 amino acids. With 3 bases removed from V and 7 bases from J, the gap between germline ends came to 19 bases. The CDR3 spells CASSIERPHRGNEQFF. CDR3 sequence (DNA): TGTGCCAGTAGTATCGAGAGGCCGCACCGAGGAAATGAGCAGTTCTTC.

This chain joins TRBV12-5 and TRBJ2-7; 9 nucleotides match TRBD1. CDR1 is LGHNT, CDR2 FRNRAP, per germline. The CDR3 length is 14 residues. J was trimmed by 13 bases and V by 1 base; bases with no gene match: 11. The CDR3 DNA sequence: TGTGCTAGTGGTTTGGCAAGCACCCCGGGACAGGGTTACTTC. This sequence encodes CASGLASTPGQGYF.

This rearrangement joins TRBV9 to TRBJ1-3; 7 bases are a match to TRBD1. This CDR3 is 16 amino acids long. Germline loops: CDR1 SGDLS, CDR2 YYNGEE. V gave up 4 bases and J gave up 0 bases; unmatched junction bases: 7. This CDR3 is CASSPQGPSSGNTIYF. The CDR3 DNA reads as TGTGCCAGCAGCCCACAGGGGCCATCCTCTGGAAACACCATATATTTT.

This clone appeared once. V usage is TRBV5-1 and J usage is TRBJ2-4; maybe TRBD2 (5 bases). V was pared by 1 base and J by 1 base, with 9 bases between. The CDR3 is 15 residues long. Looked up from germline, CDR1 is SGHRS and CDR2 is YFSETQ. CDR3 bases: TGCGCCAGCAGCTTGCTTGAGGGTGCCAAAAACATTCAGTACTTC. Translation gives CASSLLEGAKNIQYF. The full variable domain, its missing parts supplied by reference TRBV5-1 and TRBJ2-4, is KAGVTQTPRYLIKTRGQQVTLSCSPISGHRSVSWYQQTPGQGLQFLFEYFSETQRNKGNFPGRFSGRQFSNSRSEMNVSTLELGDSALYLCASSLLEGAKNIQYFGAGTRLSVL.

The chain couples TRBV7-9 to TRBJ1-2; 8 positions match TRBD1. Trimming cost V 5 bases and J 4 bases; bases outside gene matches: 9. The V gene's germline CDR1 is SEHNR and CDR2 FQNEAQ (reference sequence). CDR3 length: 15 amino acids. The CDR3 loop reads CASSQRTGTPYGYTF. In DNA form, the CDR3 reads TGTGCCAGCAGCCAAAGGACAGGGACCCCCTATGGCTACACCTTC.

The chain couples TRBV4-1 to TRBJ1-3, with D uncertain. The CDR3 is 16 amino acids. The V gene lost 1 base and the J gene lost 2 bases, with 12 bases spanning the gap. Germline lookup yields CDR1 MGHRA and CDR2 YSYEKL. The CDR3 loop is CASSQAPVKPGNTIYF. CDR3 in DNA: TGCGCCAGCAGCCAAGCCCCCGTCAAGCCTGGAAACACCATATATTTT.

V usage is TRBV27 and J usage is TRBJ1-2, with 8 bases lining up with TRBD1. V was pared by 4 bases and J by 4 bases, with 14 bases of the junction left unmatched. Germline loops: CDR1 MNHEY, CDR2 SMNVEV (reference sequence). The CDR3 length is 17 residues. The CDR3 spells CASSSQAGQELLYGYTF. CDR3 nucleotides: TGTGCCAGCAGTTCCCAGGCGGGACAGGAGTTGCTCTATGGCTACACCTTC.

A single count supports this clone. The chain employs TRBV11-2 and TRBJ2-7; 9 nucleotides line up with TRBD1. The length of the CDR3 is 14 residues. The germline gives CDR1 SGHAT, CDR2 FQNNGV. J gave up 4 bases and V 4 bases, and 5 bases lay outside the gene matches. CDR3 sequence reads: CASSYWTGDYEQYF. In DNA, the CDR3 is TGTGCCAGCAGCTACTGGACAGGGGATTACGAGCAGTACTTC. Complete variable domain (other parts from reference TRBV11-2 and TRBJ2-7): EAGVAQSPRYKIIEKRQSVAFWCNPISGHATLYWYQQILGQGPKLLIQFQNNGVVDDSQLPKDRFSAERLKGVDSTLKIQPAKLEDSAVYLCASSYWTGDYEQYFGPGTRLTVT.

The V call is TRBV19, the J call TRBJ2-7; 7 nucleotides agree with TRBD1. J lost 6 bases, V lost 1 base, and 12 bases had no gene match. The CDR3 sequence is 16 residues long. Germline V CDR1 and CDR2: LNHDA, SQIVND (reference sequence). The CDR3 sequence: CASSIGYGQDSAEQYF. The DNA of the CDR3 is TGTGCCAGTAGTATAGGTTACGGACAGGATTCGGCCGAGCAGTACTTC.